This T cell receptor (beta chain) comes out of a study of blood T cell repertoires in COVID-19. Study information: Samples representing acute and convalescent COVID-19 were sourced from the United States, Italy and Spain. PBMCs, B-cell-depleted T cells, or T cells provided the cDNA or gDNA that made up the material.

This CDR3 is built from 14 residues. Germline values: CDR1 MNHEY, CDR2 SMNVEV (reference sequence). The V segment lost 6 bases and the J segment 4 bases; nucleotides outside the gene matches: 8. This clone was recorded only once. The authors' processing: Using reference gene primer amplification, nucleated cell counts were estimated. Profiled with immunoSEQ multiplex PCR; TCRdb holds only in-frame clones, not every one. That table supplies the V and J calls and clone size; D and trimming were determined from the DNA. This sample has 150,000 to 200,000 clones, with 65% to 90% found just once. The rearrangement joins TRBV27 to TRBJ1-2; 7 nucleotides align to TRBD1. Sequencing was done on a sample of peripheral blood. The clonotype was recovered from a man between 50 and 59 years old with active or convalescent COVID-19. Here the CDR3 reads CASRTGVFSYGYTF. Here the CDR3 DNA reads TGTGCCAGCAGAACAGGGGTTTTTAGCTATGGCTACACCTTC.